This T cell receptor (beta chain) stems from a study of blood T cell repertoires in COVID-19. The table came from immunoSEQ multiplex PCR; TCRdb's copy has only in-frame clones and leaves some out. The data contain about 200,000 clones, about 90% of them seen just once; the ten biggest clones take up around 0.84%. The CDR3 has 13 residues. Trimming took 3 bases from V and 3 from J; bases not matched to a gene: 1. Notes on this clone: This specimen includes other DNA sequences encoding the same CDR3.

The source material was peripheral blood. V usage is TRBV12-3 or TRBV12-4 and J usage is TRBJ2-7; 8 bases align to TRBD2. The sequence came from a man in his sixties with COVID-19, enrolled during active disease. The DNA for the CDR3 is TGTGCCAGCAGTTTGAGCGGGAGCTACGAGCAGTACTTC. It yields the protein CASSLSGSYEQYF.